This T cell receptor (beta chain) was captured in a study of shared clonotypes between healthy human individuals. This CDR3 comprises 14 residues. The germline V and J ends were trimmed by 4 bases and 1 base, with 10 bases remaining between them. Germline-derived CDR1 and CDR2 are WSHSY and SAAADI. Libraries were prepared by immunoSEQ multiplex PCR; TCRdb keeps only in-frame clonotypes and omits some of them. Of hundreds of thousands of clones in the sample, around 74% were seen once. Study findings and constraints: Of the naive CD4 clonotypes, roughly 5.2% were shared across several donors.

At least ten counts were recorded for this clone. Its antigen is currently unknown. The sample comprised memory CD4+ T cells sorted from blood. As for subset: CD45RA-negative fraction. The chain couples TRBV10-2 to TRBJ1-1, with D unresolved. The sequence was collected from a woman aged 25 to 39 in good health. The chain's CDR3 is CASSGAVPNTEAFF. The CDR3 region has the DNA TGCGCCAGCAGTGGTGCCGTCCCGAACACTGAAGCTTTCTTT.